This is a list of T cell receptor beta chains from one sample in a study of blood T cell repertoires in COVID-19. Assay: immunoSEQ multiplex PCR; the TCRdb copy retains only in-frame clones and omits some. The sample has about 140,000 clones; over 70% are singletons. Sequences were obtained from peripheral blood. The origin of the receptors is a woman in her fifties or sixties with acute or convalescent COVID-19. Both conserved end residues are part of each CDR3. A D gene is named only where the DNA matches it firmly. The size field is filled for only some rows; it gives once, few, many or a size class.

TRBD1	NA	TRBV7-9	TRBJ1-2	CASSSWTGSSWDYGYTF	TGTGCCAGCAGCTCATGGACAGGGTCTTCCTGGGACTATGGCTACACCTTC
NA	once	TRBV7-3	TRBJ1-6	CASSRGFPDSPLHF	TGTGCCAGCAGCCGCGGGTTTCCGGATTCACCCCTCCACTTT
NA	few	TRBV7-8	TRBJ2-7	CASDTGSHEQYF	TGTGCCAGCGATACAGGGTCTCACGAGCAGTACTTC
NA	NA	TRBV9	TRBJ2-1	CASSSRSGIYNEQFF	TGTGCCAGCAGTTCACGGTCGGGGATATACAATGAGCAGTTCTTC
NA	NA	TRBV6-5	TRBJ2-2	CASSYGIFTGELFF	TGTGCCAGCAGTTATGGCATTTTCACCGGGGAGCTGTTTTTT
NA	NA	TRBV14	TRBJ2-7	CASSPRQFILYF	TGTGCCAGCAGCCCCAGACAGTTTATCCTGTACTTC
NA	NA	TRBV7-3	TRBJ2-3	CASSTFPPPDTQYF	TGTGCCAGCAGCACTTTCCCACCCCCAGATACGCAGTATTTT
TRBD1	NA	TRBV5-1	TRBJ2-5	CASSPAGGFETQYF	TGCGCCAGCAGCCCGGCAGGGGGCTTTGAGACCCAGTACTTC
NA	NA	TRBV19	TRBJ1-6	CASSPGVLNSPLHF	TGTGCCAGTAGTCCAGGGGTGCTTAATTCACCCCTCCACTTT
TRBD2	NA	TRBV2	TRBJ2-1	CASSVGGLAGGSEQFF	TGTGCCAGCAGTGTTGGAGGACTAGCGGGAGGATCTGAGCAGTTCTTC
NA	NA	TRBV10-3	TRBJ1-5	CAIQSPGRSQHF	TGTGCCATCCAGTCCCCTGGGAGGTCCCAGCATTTT
NA	few	TRBV9	TRBJ1-1	CASSVASRGETEAFF	TGTGCCAGCAGCGTAGCGTCCAGGGGAGAAACTGAAGCTTTCTTT
TRBD1	few	TRBV5-8	TRBJ2-7	CASSAGQGIPYEQYF	TGTGCCAGCAGCGCTGGACAGGGAATCCCCTACGAGCAGTACTTC
TRBD2	NA	TRBV5-1	TRBJ2-1	CASSSLFSGGMIDEQFF	TGCGCCAGCAGCTCGCTATTTAGCGGGGGGATGATCGATGAGCAGTTCTTC
TRBD1	NA	TRBV18	TRBJ2-1	CASSPPGTGEIGEQFF	TGTGCCAGCTCACCACCCGGGACAGGGGAAATCGGTGAGCAGTTCTTC
TRBD1	once	TRBV19	TRBJ2-7	CASSTTGTGTYEQYF	TGTGCCAGTAGTACCACCGGGACAGGAACCTACGAGCAGTACTTC
TRBD1	NA	TRBV6-5	TRBJ2-7	CASSYWTGLNGYEQYF	TGTGCCAGCAGTTACTGGACAGGCCTAAACGGTTACGAGCAGTACTTC
NA	NA	TRBV21-1	TRBJ1-1	CAGPRKAGAVTEAFF	TGTGCCGGCCCTCGGAAAGCGGGGGCGGTCACTGAAGCTTTCTTT
NA	NA	TRBV5-1	TRBJ1-2	CASSLATGKSYGYTF	TGCGCCAGCAGCTTGGCTACGGGAAAATCCTATGGCTACACCTTC
TRBD2	NA	TRBV7-2	TRBJ2-1	CAGRLAGGPNEQFF	TGTGCCGGGAGACTAGCGGGAGGGCCGAATGAGCAGTTCTTC
TRBD2	NA	TRBV2	TRBJ2-1	CASSLDGTINNEQFF	TGTGCCAGCAGTCTCGATGGGACTATAAACAATGAGCAGTTCTTC
NA	NA	TRBV6-1	TRBJ2-1	CASSVIAESSYNEQFF	TGTGCCAGCAGTGTAATTGCGGAGAGCTCCTACAATGAGCAGTTCTTC
NA	NA	TRBV7-2	TRBJ2-5	CASSLRSVVADQETQYF	TGTGCCAGCAGCTTAAGAAGCGTTGTGGCTGACCAAGAGACCCAGTACTTC
NA	NA	TRBV3-1/TRBV3-2	TRBJ2-1	CASSPRYNEQFF	TGTGCCAGCAGCCCGCGTTACAATGAGCAGTTCTTC
TRBD1	NA	TRBV2	TRBJ2-3	CARGTGTGVTDTQYF	TGTGCCAGGGGAACCGGGACAGGGGTCACAGATACGCAGTATTTT
NA	NA	TRBV3-1/TRBV3-2	TRBJ1-5	CASSQAESPQHF	TGTGCCAGCAGCCAAGCCGAGTCGCCCCAGCATTTT
NA	NA	TRBV11-2	TRBJ1-1	CASSLLGGARGEAFF	TGTGCCAGCAGCTTACTTGGGGGCGCGAGGGGTGAAGCTTTCTTT
NA	NA	TRBV7-7	TRBJ2-1	CASSRSQPGEYNEQFF	TGTGCTAGCAGCCGCTCCCAGCCCGGAGAATACAATGAGCAGTTCTTC
TRBD1	NA	TRBV13	TRBJ2-7	CASSFSGQEAYEQYF	TGTGCCAGCAGTTTTTCGGGACAGGAGGCCTACGAGCAGTACTTC
TRBD1	NA	TRBV2	TRBJ1-6	CASSEPKGANSPLHF	TGTGCCAGCAGTGAGCCCAAGGGGGCCAATTCACCCCTCCACTTT
NA	NA	TRBV4-2	TRBJ1-1	CASSQEQGWAEAFF	TGTGCCAGCAGCCAAGAGCAGGGTTGGGCTGAAGCTTTCTTT
NA	once	TRBV28	TRBJ1-1	CASSFDRDTEAFF	TGTGCCAGCAGTTTTGACAGAGACACTGAAGCTTTCTTT
TRBD2	NA	TRBV18	TRBJ2-2	CASSPPTGGGANTGELFF	TGTGCCAGCTCACCCCCAACCGGGGGGGGCGCGAACACCGGGGAGCTGTTTTTT
TRBD2	once	TRBV6-5	TRBJ2-1	CASSSSGSGYNEQFF	TGTGCCAGCAGTTCTAGCGGGAGTGGGTACAATGAGCAGTTCTTC
TRBD1	NA	TRBV19	TRBJ2-1	CASSSLSRTGVDEQFF	TGTGCCAGTAGTTCCCTCAGCCGGACAGGGGTGGACGAGCAGTTCTTC
NA	NA	TRBV19	TRBJ1-2	CASSIEPANYGYTF	TGTGCCAGTAGTATAGAACCAGCTAACTATGGCTACACCTTC
TRBD2	NA	TRBV6-5	TRBJ2-7	CASSYSPGLVYEQYF	TGTGCCAGCAGTTACTCTCCGGGACTAGTCTACGAGCAGTACTTC
TRBD2	once	TRBV7-3	TRBJ2-5	CASSYSGRETQYF	TGTGCCAGCAGCTATAGCGGGAGAGAGACCCAGTACTTC
NA	NA	TRBV18	TRBJ2-3	CASSRAAGDTQYF	TGTGCCAGCTCACGCGCCGCGGGGGATACGCAGTATTTT
NA	NA	TRBV5-4	TRBJ1-6	CASRQGGGSSYNSPLHF	TGTGCCAGCAGACAAGGAGGAGGATCGTCCTATAATTCACCCCTCCACTTT
TRBD1	once	TRBV6-5	TRBJ2-3	CASSQGVLSTQYF	TGTGCCAGCAGCCAGGGGGTTCTCTCTACGCAGTATTTT
TRBD2	NA	TRBV3-1/TRBV3-2	TRBJ2-2	CASSQDTLLAGVAGELFF	TGTGCCAGCAGCCAAGATACTCTCCTAGCGGGAGTTGCCGGGGAGCTGTTTTTT
NA	NA	TRBV6-5	TRBJ1-2	CASSNEGGYYGYTF	TGTGCCAGCAGCAATGAAGGGGGTTACTATGGCTACACCTTC
TRBD1	NA	TRBV4-1	TRBJ1-4	CASSQAPRQGTNEKLFF	TGCGCCAGCAGCCAAGCCCCTCGACAGGGGACTAATGAAAAACTGTTTTTT
TRBD2	once	TRBV5-1	TRBJ2-2	CASSFRTSVNTGELFF	TGCGCCAGCAGCTTCCGGACTAGCGTAAACACCGGGGAGCTGTTTTTT
TRBD1	NA	TRBV23-1	TRBJ2-4	CASSHRGTGENIQYF	TGCGCCAGCAGTCACCGCGGGACAGGGGAAAACATTCAGTACTTC
NA	NA	TRBV19	TRBJ1-3	CASTSQGVPGNTIYF	TGTGCCAGTACCTCACAGGGAGTCCCTGGAAACACCATATATTTT
TRBD1	NA	TRBV27	TRBJ2-1	CASSGRTGMPYNEQFF	TGTGCCAGCAGTGGACGGACAGGGATGCCCTACAATGAGCAGTTCTTC
NA	NA	TRBV2	TRBJ1-6	CARAGAPGNSPLHF	TGTGCCAGAGCTGGGGCGCCTGGCAATTCACCCCTCCACTTT
NA	NA	TRBV6-5	TRBJ1-2	CASRLTGNYGYTF	TGTGCCAGCAGGCTCACAGGGAACTATGGCTACACCTTC
TRBD2	NA	TRBV5-1	TRBJ2-7	CASSPGTSGSDEQYF	TGCGCCAGCAGCCCAGGGACTAGCGGGAGTGACGAGCAGTACTTC
TRBD1	NA	TRBV18	TRBJ1-1	CASSPIRGLDTEAFF	TGTGCCAGCTCACCGATTAGGGGGCTAGACACTGAAGCTTTCTTT
TRBD1	NA	TRBV25-1	TRBJ1-2	CASSQRRQGAPGYTF	TGTGCCAGCAGTCAGAGGAGGCAGGGGGCGCCTGGCTACACCTTC
TRBD1	NA	TRBV9	TRBJ1-2	CASSVLPSDRYYGYTF	TGTGCCAGCAGCGTACTACCTTCGGACAGGTACTATGGCTACACCTTC
TRBD2	once	TRBV7-8	TRBJ2-1	CASSLAIGTSGNEQFF	TGTGCCAGCAGCTTAGCAATAGGGACTAGCGGCAATGAGCAGTTCTTC
TRBD1	NA	TRBV6-5	TRBJ2-5	CATATGGLETQYF	TGTGCCACCGCAACAGGGGGCTTGGAGACCCAGTACTTC
NA	NA	TRBV5-1	TRBJ1-3	CASSLSGRPSGNTIYF	TGCGCCAGCAGCTTGTCAGGGAGGCCCTCTGGAAACACCATATATTTT
NA	NA	TRBV28	TRBJ1-3	CASSLLRAGAGNTIYF	TGTGCCAGCAGTTTGCTCCGGGCCGGGGCTGGAAACACCATATATTTT
NA	few	TRBV11-2	TRBJ2-2	CASSSRTTHLTGELFF	TGTGCCAGCAGCTCCCGGACTACCCATTTAACCGGGGAGCTGTTTTTT